This T cell receptor (beta chain) was profiled in a study of T cell responses to AZD1222 COVID-19 vaccine (dated by TCRdb to the early 2020s). In the study overall: AZD1222 recipients whose second dose came at about 4 weeks and those whose second dose came at about 12 weeks were combined into one group, since spike-specific TCR depth and breadth did not differ between the two schedules. TCR sequencing covered more than 230 trial participants: roughly 200 given two doses of AZD1222 and 26 given two doses of MenACWY control vaccine. Enrollment into the trials was organized by age into subgroups of 18-55, 56-69 and 70-plus years, and those subgroups contained approximately 160, 26 and 62 TCR-sequenced participants, respectively.

The full study reports these points: Reportedly, close to half of the unique spike-specific TCRs recognized epitopes lying outside the regions that are mutated in the B.1.351 and B.1.1.7 variants. The 56-69-year group was small, and its depth increase did not reach significance, likely because of low power. A significant rise in spike-specific TCR breadth and depth was observed after two AZD1222 doses relative to day 0 and relative to MenACWY recipients. The whole spike protein was spanned by vaccine-associated CD4 TCRs, and dominant responses were seen in regions 160-218 and 743-854. Only a handful of AZD1222 recipients were SARS-CoV-2 seropositive at baseline, limiting conclusions about previously exposed vaccinees. Because no day 14 peak-response samples were available, the repertoires could be characterized only after the peak T cell response. Participants were mostly white British, with more females than males. The authors suggested clonal diversity may have been underestimated.

A word on this clone: Its antigen is not yet known. No much larger clone is present one base from it, and per-base qualities are unavailable.

The CDR3 regions of human TCRbeta chains were subjected to immunosequencing. The source study handled its data this way. TCRs in the repertoires were matched against a reference library of SARS-CoV-2-specific TCRs that had been generated with the MIRA antigen-specificity platform. Breadth was defined as the fraction of unique TCRs that were SARS-CoV-2-associated. Depth was defined as the fraction of total T cells that were SARS-CoV-2-associated. Using the MIRA data, each spike-specific TCR was mapped to the spike region that the TCR reacts to and placed in a CD4 or CD8 class. Log10-transformed breadth and depth values were compared by one-way ANOVA with Sidak's multiple comparisons tests. The clones in this table, taken by TCRdb from immuneACCESS, are in-frame only. Not every clone is retained; where verified, under half of the shortfall comes from an unresolved V gene, and the cause of the rest is unknown. The D gene and trimming were derived from the DNA, and the V and J assignments and clone size from that table. The sample table holds 70,000 to 95,000 clones, of which approximately 80% were seen once. Of the sample, 20% to 25% falls within the top ten clones.

Per the publication, the time point label means: baseline before first vaccination. Samples from vaccinated people were obtained from the UK trials COV001 and COV002, which included a single-blind randomized controlled phase 2/3 trial of AZD1222 (ChAdOx1 nCoV-19) in healthy adults. For TCRbeta chain sequencing, PBMC samples were collected from trial participants at day 0 and at day 28 after the second dose. The receptor was isolated from an adult in good health. This sample comprised peripheral blood, obtained on day 0 of AZD1222 vaccination.

This receptor has the CDR3 CASSKRGGANTEAFF. The sequenced DNA: TGTGCCAGTAGTAAAAGAGGGGGGGCGAACACTGAAGCTTTCTTT. The sequence joins TRBV19 to TRBJ1-1, and TRBD1 may be the D gene, going by 6 matching bases. The CDR3 goes from the cysteine to the phenylalanine over 15 residues. The retained sequence is limited to the CDR3, 45 bases, with the frame set at the first base. The germline V gene (reference sequence) gives CDR1 as LNHDA and CDR2 as SQIVND. Relative to germline, V is 4 bases shorter and J is 1 base shorter, with 13 bases between their ends. The CDR3 plus the reference TRBV19 and TRBJ1-1 genes for the other parts give the full variable domain: DGGITQSPKYLFRKEGQNVTLSCEQNLNHDAMYWYRQDPGQGLRLIYYSQIVNDFQKGDIAEGYSVSREKKESFPLTVTSAQKNPTAFYLCASSKRGGANTEAFFGQGTRLTVV.